This TCR beta chain was profiled in a study of blood T cells in healthy people across ages. Points from the study as a whole: Unsorted PBMC input precluded a conclusive naive versus antigen-experienced comparison.

In terms of origin and age, donors were healthy Caucasian individuals from Russia aged 6 to 90. As regards this clonotype: Its antigen is currently unknown.

Sample-barcoded 5' priming and a J-beta primer mix drove a second PCR of 7 to 11 cycles. Every sample returned 2.5 million or more CDR3-containing paired-end reads. MiXCR was run by TCRdb on the 5' RACE reads, yielding one entry per CDR3 protein. The sample lists about 1 million distinct CDR3 sequences, under 30% occurring once. The CDR3 length is 13 residues. Trimming removed 4 bases from V and 11 bases from J, with 18 bases in between. Germline-derived CDR1 and CDR2 are SGDLS and YYNGEE. Separately, the same data were catalogued under a study of T cells of mothers and their children. From that report: Thymic selection shapes TCR recombination output similarly in related and unrelated pairs.

The clonotype originates from a girl under 10 years old in good health. The sequencing sample was made of blood. The chain is built from TRBV9 and TRBJ1-1, with D possibly being TRBD1 (5 bases). The CDR3 reads CASSRGNMGEAFF. The CDR3 nucleotides read TGTGCCAGCAGCCGAGGAAATATGGGGGAGGCTTTCTTT.